This TCR beta chain is drawn from a study of OX40 agonist ivuxolimab in advanced cancers. Study at large: Of the participants, around 39% had some prior anti-PD-1, anti-PD-L1 or anti-CTLA-4 therapy, which was allowed. Study results and limitations: Low normalized clonal expansion also occurred in some nonresponding patients.

On this clone itself: Its antigen is undetermined.

No patient had autoimmune disease or received systemic immunosuppression. In germline, CDR1 is SGHRS, CDR2 YFSETQ. The CDR3 has 14 residues. Trimming removed 0 bases at V and 3 bases at J, with 7 bases between. Profiling relied on immunoSEQ multiplex PCR, and the TCRdb table lists in-frame clones only, not all of them. Seen here are tens of thousands of clones, about 88% observed once, and the top ten hold 0.25% to 0.3%. V and J are TRBV5-1 and TRBJ1-3, with D unresolved. The source is an adult with an advanced solid tumor such as melanoma, head and neck, liver or kidney cancer. The input for sequencing was CD4+ or CD8+ T cells sorted from blood, taken in a trial of the OX40 agonist ivuxolimab. The CDR3, as DNA: TGCGCCAGCAGCTTGGGCGGAAGTGGAAACACCATATATTTT. Its translation: CASSLGGSGNTIYF.